These T cell receptor beta chains were read from a single sample in a study of T cell responses to AZD1222 COVID-19 vaccine. Profiling relied on immunoSEQ multiplex PCR, and the TCRdb table lists in-frame clones only, not all of them. The table includes about 140,000 clones, approximately 92% detected once. The specimen comprised peripheral blood, sampled on day 0 of AZD1222 vaccination. Receptors originate from an adult in good health. CDR3s include the opening cysteine and the closing phenylalanine or tryptophan. A D gene is named only where the DNA matches it firmly. Expanded clones get a size class; other rows say once, few or many, or leave the size out.

J gene: TRBJ1-3; V gene: TRBV18; D gene: TRBD1; clone size: once; CDR3 protein: CASSPTGQGAGNTIYF; CDR3 DNA: TGTGCCAGCTCACCAACCGGGCAGGGGGCTGGAAACACCATATATTTT
J gene: TRBJ2-7; V gene: TRBV6-5; D gene: TRBD1; clone size: NA; CDR3 protein: CASSYDRGLSYEQYF; CDR3 DNA: TGTGCCAGCAGTTATGACAGGGGGCTCTCCTACGAGCAGTACTTC
J gene: TRBJ1-4; V gene: TRBV7-9; D gene: NA; clone size: NA; CDR3 protein: CASRIDRETATNEKLFF; CDR3 DNA: TGTGCCAGCAGGATCGACCGGGAAACCGCAACTAATGAAAAACTGTTTTTT
J gene: TRBJ2-5; V gene: TRBV19; D gene: NA; clone size: NA; CDR3 protein: CASSPPRETQYF; CDR3 DNA: TGTGCCAGTAGTCCCCCCCGGGAGACCCAGTACTTC
J gene: TRBJ1-1; V gene: TRBV6-6; D gene: NA; clone size: NA; CDR3 protein: CASSRGAPTEMNTEAFF; CDR3 DNA: TGTGCCAGCAGTCGAGGGGCCCCGACGGAGATGAACACTGAAGCTTTCTTT
J gene: TRBJ1-5; V gene: TRBV25-1; D gene: NA; clone size: NA; CDR3 protein: CASSRGQVNQPQHF; CDR3 DNA: TGTGCCAGCAGTCGAGGACAAGTAAATCAGCCCCAGCATTTT
J gene: TRBJ2-1; V gene: TRBV30; D gene: NA; clone size: NA; CDR3 protein: CAWSVRRVSGNEQFF; CDR3 DNA: TGTGCCTGGAGTGTACGTAGGGTATCGGGGAATGAGCAGTTCTTC
J gene: TRBJ1-6; V gene: TRBV27; D gene: NA; clone size: once; CDR3 protein: CASSFRGVYNSPLHF; CDR3 DNA: TGTGCCAGTTCATTTCGGGGGGTCTATAATTCACCCCTCCACTTT
J gene: TRBJ2-1; V gene: TRBV9; D gene: NA; clone size: NA; CDR3 protein: CASSVEASDYSSYNEQFF; CDR3 DNA: TGTGCCAGCAGCGTAGAGGCTAGCGACTACAGCTCCTACAATGAGCAGTTCTTC
J gene: TRBJ2-2; V gene: TRBV28; D gene: NA; clone size: NA; CDR3 protein: CASRGVGELFF; CDR3 DNA: TGTGCCAGCAGGGGGGTCGGGGAGCTGTTTTTT
J gene: TRBJ2-4; V gene: TRBV19; D gene: NA; clone size: NA; CDR3 protein: CASSSRDTERNIQYF; CDR3 DNA: TGTGCCAGTAGCTCCCGGGACACGGAAAGGAACATTCAGTACTTC
J gene: TRBJ2-7; V gene: TRBV18; D gene: TRBD1; clone size: NA; CDR3 protein: CATAVGTASYEQYF; CDR3 DNA: TGTGCCACCGCGGTGGGGACAGCGTCCTACGAGCAGTACTTC
J gene: TRBJ1-4; V gene: TRBV19; D gene: TRBD1; clone size: NA; CDR3 protein: CASSTDRMPTNEKLFF; CDR3 DNA: TGTGCCAGTAGTACGGACAGGATGCCAACTAATGAAAAACTGTTTTTT
J gene: TRBJ2-7; V gene: TRBV3-1/TRBV3-2; D gene: NA; clone size: NA; CDR3 protein: CASSQVYYEQYF; CDR3 DNA: TGTGCCAGCAGCCAAGTTTATTACGAGCAGTACTTC
J gene: TRBJ1-6; V gene: TRBV27; D gene: TRBD1; clone size: once; CDR3 protein: CASSWDRNNSPLHF; CDR3 DNA: TGTGCCAGCAGTTGGGACAGAAATAATTCACCCCTCCACTTT
J gene: TRBJ2-7; V gene: TRBV4-2; D gene: TRBD2; clone size: NA; CDR3 protein: CASSPGTSGTEQYF; CDR3 DNA: TGTGCCAGCAGCCCCGGGACTAGCGGGACCGAGCAGTACTTC
J gene: TRBJ1-4; V gene: TRBV5-1; D gene: NA; clone size: NA; CDR3 protein: CASSSDSATNEKLFF; CDR3 DNA: TGCGCCAGCAGCTCCGACAGCGCAACTAATGAAAAACTGTTTTTT
J gene: TRBJ1-6; V gene: TRBV6-2/TRBV6-3; D gene: NA; clone size: NA; CDR3 protein: CASSYSSSDWSSYNSPLHF; CDR3 DNA: TGTGCCAGCAGTTACTCCTCCTCCGATTGGAGCTCCTATAATTCACCCCTCCACTTT
J gene: TRBJ1-5; V gene: TRBV15; D gene: NA; clone size: NA; CDR3 protein: CATQQKSNQPQHF; CDR3 DNA: TGTGCCACGCAACAGAAGAGCAATCAGCCCCAGCATTTT
J gene: TRBJ2-7; V gene: TRBV19; D gene: NA; clone size: once; CDR3 protein: CASSIVTDFGYEQYF; CDR3 DNA: TGTGCCAGTAGTATAGTCACAGATTTTGGGTACGAGCAGTACTTC
J gene: TRBJ2-2; V gene: TRBV5-1; D gene: TRBD2; clone size: NA; CDR3 protein: CASSPSAGGANTGELFF; CDR3 DNA: TGCGCCAGCAGCCCGTCCGCGGGAGGAGCGAACACCGGGGAGCTGTTTTTT
J gene: TRBJ1-5; V gene: TRBV28; D gene: NA; clone size: NA; CDR3 protein: CAIQRPNRGQPQHF; CDR3 DNA: TGTGCCATCCAGCGACCGAATAGGGGGCAGCCCCAGCATTTT
J gene: TRBJ2-7; V gene: TRBV27; D gene: TRBD1; clone size: once; CDR3 protein: CASSMGQGARYEQYF; CDR3 DNA: TGTGCCAGCAGTATGGGACAGGGGGCTCGGTACGAGCAGTACTTC
J gene: TRBJ2-3; V gene: TRBV19; D gene: NA; clone size: NA; CDR3 protein: CASSFFFGPSTDTQYF; CDR3 DNA: TGTGCCAGTAGTTTTTTCTTTGGCCCTAGCACAGATACGCAGTATTTT
J gene: TRBJ1-5; V gene: TRBV5-1; D gene: NA; clone size: NA; CDR3 protein: CASSLDRGNQPQHF; CDR3 DNA: TGCGCCAGCAGCTTGGACAGGGGCAATCAGCCCCAGCATTTT
J gene: TRBJ1-4; V gene: TRBV5-1; D gene: NA; clone size: NA; CDR3 protein: CASSTPGMGEKLFF; CDR3 DNA: TGCGCCAGCAGCACCCCGGGGATGGGGGAAAAACTGTTTTTT
J gene: TRBJ2-1; V gene: TRBV29-1; D gene: NA; clone size: NA; CDR3 protein: CSVGLRYNEQFF; CDR3 DNA: TGCAGCGTTGGATTGCGTTACAATGAGCAGTTCTTC
J gene: TRBJ2-2; V gene: TRBV24-1; D gene: NA; clone size: NA; CDR3 protein: CATRETGNTGELFF; CDR3 DNA: TGTGCCACCAGGGAGACAGGGAACACCGGGGAGCTGTTTTTT
J gene: TRBJ2-3; V gene: TRBV7-9; D gene: TRBD1; clone size: NA; CDR3 protein: CASSLSNYLWGQGNNTQYF; CDR3 DNA: TGTGCCAGCAGCTTATCTAATTATCTGTGGGGACAGGGTAATAATACGCAGTATTTT
J gene: TRBJ1-2; V gene: TRBV30; D gene: NA; clone size: NA; CDR3 protein: CAWSVGTPYGYTF; CDR3 DNA: TGTGCCTGGAGTGTAGGGACACCATATGGCTACACCTTC
J gene: TRBJ2-7; V gene: TRBV7-2; D gene: TRBD2; clone size: once; CDR3 protein: CASSLPRTSFSYEQYF; CDR3 DNA: TGTGCCAGCAGCTTACCGAGGACTAGCTTCTCCTACGAGCAGTACTTC
J gene: TRBJ1-5; V gene: TRBV10-2; D gene: TRBD1; clone size: NA; CDR3 protein: CASRATGGDEPQHF; CDR3 DNA: TGCGCCAGCAGAGCGACAGGGGGCGATGAGCCCCAGCATTTT
J gene: TRBJ1-1; V gene: TRBV7-9; D gene: NA; clone size: NA; CDR3 protein: CASSLESRVTEAFF; CDR3 DNA: TGTGCCAGCAGCTTAGAGTCCAGGGTCACTGAAGCTTTCTTT
J gene: TRBJ1-2; V gene: TRBV5-6; D gene: TRBD1; clone size: NA; CDR3 protein: CASSSDREQPNYGYTF; CDR3 DNA: TGTGCCAGCAGCTCGGACAGGGAGCAACCTAACTATGGCTACACCTTC
J gene: TRBJ2-7; V gene: TRBV9; D gene: TRBD2; clone size: NA; CDR3 protein: CASSVSSGSYEQYF; CDR3 DNA: TGTGCCAGCAGCGTGAGTAGCGGGAGTTACGAGCAGTACTTC
J gene: TRBJ1-4; V gene: TRBV18; D gene: NA; clone size: NA; CDR3 protein: CASTKDLNEKLFF; CDR3 DNA: TGTGCCAGTACAAAGGACCTAAATGAAAAACTGTTTTTT
J gene: TRBJ2-1; V gene: TRBV10-2; D gene: TRBD1; clone size: NA; CDR3 protein: CASQRGGTGNSKYNEQFF; CDR3 DNA: TGCGCCAGCCAACGTGGGGGGACAGGGAATTCTAAATACAATGAGCAGTTCTTC
J gene: TRBJ2-1; V gene: TRBV6-2/TRBV6-3; D gene: NA; clone size: NA; CDR3 protein: CASSPGDNEQFF; CDR3 DNA: TGTGCCAGCAGCCCAGGGGACAATGAGCAGTTCTTC
J gene: TRBJ2-7; V gene: TRBV27; D gene: NA; clone size: NA; CDR3 protein: CASRKTRGYEQYF; CDR3 DNA: TGTGCCAGCAGGAAGACTAGGGGCTACGAGCAGTACTTC
J gene: TRBJ2-7; V gene: TRBV7-2; D gene: NA; clone size: NA; CDR3 protein: CASSIHSYEQYF; CDR3 DNA: TGTGCCAGCAGCATCCACTCCTACGAGCAGTACTTC
J gene: TRBJ2-7; V gene: TRBV28; D gene: TRBD2; clone size: NA; CDR3 protein: CAVEPRDYSYEQYF; CDR3 DNA: TGTGCCGTCGAGCCAAGGGACTACTCCTACGAGCAGTACTTC
J gene: TRBJ1-2; V gene: TRBV6-5; D gene: NA; clone size: NA; CDR3 protein: CASGGTGGYTF; CDR3 DNA: TGTGCCAGCGGGGGTACGGGTGGCTACACCTTC
J gene: TRBJ1-1; V gene: TRBV29-1; D gene: NA; clone size: once; CDR3 protein: CSVFTVPNTEAFF; CDR3 DNA: TGCAGCGTCTTTACAGTACCTAACACTGAAGCTTTCTTT
J gene: TRBJ1-2; V gene: TRBV6-5; D gene: NA; clone size: NA; CDR3 protein: CASSYGGMDGYTF; CDR3 DNA: TGTGCCAGCAGTTACGGGGGGATGGATGGCTACACCTTC
J gene: TRBJ2-1; V gene: TRBV2; D gene: TRBD2; clone size: NA; CDR3 protein: CASSELAGEGNEQFF; CDR3 DNA: TGTGCCAGCAGTGAATTAGCGGGAGAGGGTAATGAGCAGTTCTTC
J gene: TRBJ1-5; V gene: TRBV11-2; D gene: NA; clone size: NA; CDR3 protein: CASSLEAAGDQPQHF; CDR3 DNA: TGTGCCAGCAGCTTAGAGGCAGCGGGGGATCAGCCCCAGCATTTT
J gene: TRBJ2-1; V gene: TRBV29-1; D gene: TRBD2; clone size: NA; CDR3 protein: CSVGTSGSWNEQFF; CDR3 DNA: TGCAGCGTTGGAACGAGCGGGAGTTGGAATGAGCAGTTCTTC
J gene: TRBJ1-4; V gene: TRBV10-3; D gene: TRBD1; clone size: NA; CDR3 protein: CAIRDRDNEKLFF; CDR3 DNA: TGTGCCATCAGGGACAGGGATAATGAAAAACTGTTTTTT
J gene: TRBJ1-6; V gene: TRBV10-3; D gene: TRBD1; clone size: NA; CDR3 protein: CAIRDGQGHSPLHF; CDR3 DNA: TGTGCCATCAGGGACGGACAGGGCCATTCACCCCTCCACTTT
J gene: TRBJ1-1; V gene: TRBV9; D gene: NA; clone size: once; CDR3 protein: CASSPRRDTEAFF; CDR3 DNA: TGTGCCAGCAGCCCACGGCGGGACACTGAAGCTTTCTTT
J gene: TRBJ2-1; V gene: TRBV7-9; D gene: NA; clone size: NA; CDR3 protein: CASSLPGTSYNEQFF; CDR3 DNA: TGTGCCAGCAGCCTCCCCGGGACAAGCTACAATGAGCAGTTCTTC
J gene: TRBJ2-1; V gene: TRBV19; D gene: NA; clone size: once; CDR3 protein: CASRRLASSYNEQFF; CDR3 DNA: TGTGCCAGTAGAAGACTGGCAAGCTCCTACAATGAGCAGTTCTTC
J gene: TRBJ1-2; V gene: TRBV27; D gene: NA; clone size: NA; CDR3 protein: CASSLFPGTNYGYTF; CDR3 DNA: TGTGCCAGCAGTTTATTTCCGGGGACGAACTATGGCTACACCTTC
J gene: TRBJ1-5; V gene: TRBV4-1; D gene: TRBD1; clone size: NA; CDR3 protein: CASSQDGTGARMTQHF; CDR3 DNA: TGCGCCAGCAGCCAAGATGGGACAGGGGCCCGCATGACCCAGCATTTT